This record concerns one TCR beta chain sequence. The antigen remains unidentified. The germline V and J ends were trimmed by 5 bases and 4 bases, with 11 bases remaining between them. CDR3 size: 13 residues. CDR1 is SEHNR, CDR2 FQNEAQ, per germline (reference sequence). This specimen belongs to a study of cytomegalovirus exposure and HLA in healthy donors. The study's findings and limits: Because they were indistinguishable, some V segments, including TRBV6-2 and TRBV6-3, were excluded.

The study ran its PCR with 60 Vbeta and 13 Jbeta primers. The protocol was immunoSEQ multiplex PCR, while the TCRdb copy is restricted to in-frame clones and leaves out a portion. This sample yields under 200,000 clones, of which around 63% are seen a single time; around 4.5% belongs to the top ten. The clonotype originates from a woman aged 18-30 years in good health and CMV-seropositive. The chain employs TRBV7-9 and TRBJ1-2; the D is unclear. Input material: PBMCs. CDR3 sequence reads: CASSPRFPYGYTF. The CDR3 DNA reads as TGTGCCAGCAGCCCGAGATTTCCCTATGGCTACACCTTC.